This record concerns one T cell receptor (beta chain) sequence. This entry belongs to a study of blood T cell repertoires in COVID-19. The overall study: T cells, B-cell-depleted T cells, or PBMCs provided the cDNA or gDNA that served as material.

In the original workflow: Amplification from reference gene primers served as the basis for estimated nucleated cell counts. Profiled with immunoSEQ multiplex PCR; TCRdb holds only in-frame clones, not every one. The V and J calls and clone size were taken over from that table, and D and trimming were inferred from the DNA. The sample includes some 260,000 clones, about 88% of them seen just once. With 4 bases clipped from V and 3 bases from J, the junction kept 6 bases outside the gene matches. Germline values: CDR1 MNHGY, CDR2 SVAAGI. This CDR3 is 17 amino acids long. This study enrolled people aged about 18 to 100 from about two dozen US geographic areas. Participants reported their clinical history, and cohort assignment relied on those reports.

V usage is TRBV6-9 and J usage is TRBJ2-1, with 13 bases that match TRBD2. The clonotype comes from a man aged 30 to 39 with acute COVID-19. Specimen: PBMCs or T cells enriched from blood (not recorded which). CDR3 coding DNA: TGTGCCAGCAGTTTGCTACTAGCGGGGGGGGTCTACAATGAGCAGTTCTTC. It is translated as CASSLLLAGGVYNEQFF.